A selection of T cell receptor beta chains follows, all from one sample in a study of blood T cell repertoires in COVID-19. Only in-frame clones appear in the TCRdb table, and some are missing; sequencing was by immunoSEQ multiplex PCR. This sample yields about 260,000 clones, of which more than 75% are seen a single time; roughly 5% belongs to the top ten. Sequencing input: peripheral blood. These receptors came from a woman in her sixties or seventies with COVID-19, enrolled during active disease. Each CDR3 is given with its conserved first and last residue. D genes are given only for firm matches. Some rows mark clone size as missing; the rest say once, few, many or name a class of expanded clone.

v_gene	abundance	d_gene	len	j_gene	CDR3nt	CDR3aa
TRBV6-2/TRBV6-3	-	TRBD2	15	TRBJ2-1	TGTGCCAGCAGCCCGACGGGACTAGCCGGCAATGAGCAGTTCTTC	CASSPTGLAGNEQFF
TRBV7-8	-	TRBD2	16	TRBJ2-1	TGTGCCAGCAGCTTAAGACTAGCGAGCTCCTACAATGAGCAGTTCTTC	CASSLRLASSYNEQFF
TRBV7-6	-	TRBD2	15	TRBJ2-1	TGTGCCAGCAGCGCCGGGACTAGCGGCTACAATGAGCAGTTCTTC	CASSAGTSGYNEQFF
TRBV12-3/TRBV12-4	once	-	12	TRBJ2-1	TGTGCCAGCAGTCCTCAGGGCTATGAGCAGTTCTTC	CASSPQGYEQFF
TRBV11-2	-	-	15	TRBJ2-1	TGTGCCAGCAGCTTAGGACAGGGAGGCTACAATGAGCAGTTCTTC	CASSLGQGGYNEQFF
TRBV6-2/TRBV6-3	-	TRBD1	15	TRBJ1-2	TGTGCCAGCAGTATCTCCACAGGGGCCCTTTCTGGCTACACCTTC	CASSISTGALSGYTF
TRBV29-1	-	-	13	TRBJ1-5	TGCAGCGTCACTGGACCAGCGGATCAGCCCCAGCATTTT	CSVTGPADQPQHF
TRBV7-9	-	-	16	TRBJ2-5	TGTGCCAGCAGCTTAGCGAGGGGGAGGGCCTGGGAGACCCAGTACTTC	CASSLARGRAWETQYF
TRBV11-2	-	TRBD1	13	TRBJ2-1	TGTGCCAGCAGCTTAGGATCCGGGACAGGGCTGTTCTTC	CASSLGSGTGLFF
TRBV30	-	-	12	TRBJ1-1	TGTGCCTGGAGGGCCCAGAACACTGAAGCTTTCTTT	CAWRAQNTEAFF
TRBV4-2	-	TRBD1	15	TRBJ1-3	TGTGCCAGCAGCCAGCGGACAGGGACTGGAAACACCATATATTTT	CASSQRTGTGNTIYF
TRBV18	-	TRBD1	16	TRBJ1-4	TGTGCCAGCTCACCACAACTCGCAGGGGGGAGTGAAAAACTGTTTTTT	CASSPQLAGGSEKLFF
TRBV28	-	-	13	TRBJ1-5	TGTGCCAGCAGTTTATCAGCGCGTCAGCCCCAGCATTTT	CASSLSARQPQHF
TRBV11-2	-	TRBD1	15	TRBJ2-5	TGTGCCAGCAGCGCCTCGACAGGGGGCGCGGAGACCCAGTACTTC	CASSASTGGAETQYF
TRBV5-1	-	-	14	TRBJ2-1	TGCGCCAGCAAGGATGCGGGTCAGTACAATGAGCAGTTCTTC	CASKDAGQYNEQFF
TRBV5-8	-	TRBD1	13	TRBJ2-5	TGTGCCAGCAGATTAACAGGGGCGGAGACCCAGTACTTC	CASRLTGAETQYF
TRBV11-3	-	-	13	TRBJ2-3	TGTGCCAGCAGCTTAGACGGCACAGATACGCAGTATTTT	CASSLDGTDTQYF
TRBV19	-	TRBD1	14	TRBJ2-7	TGTGCCAGTAGGCGACAGGGGGTGGAGAACGAGCAGTACTTC	CASRRQGVENEQYF
TRBV7-3	-	TRBD2	14	TRBJ2-3	TGTGCCAGCAGCTTGTACGGGAGGGCCGATACGCAGTATTTT	CASSLYGRADTQYF
TRBV7-3	-	TRBD2	16	TRBJ2-1	TGTGCCAGCAGCCCTCTAGCGGGAGTGGTCTACAATGAGCAGTTCTTC	CASSPLAGVVYNEQFF
TRBV28	-	TRBD1	16	TRBJ1-1	TGTGCCAGCAGTTTTCGTACAGGGGGTTATGTTACTGAAGCTTTCTTT	CASSFRTGGYVTEAFF
TRBV4-1	-	TRBD1	15	TRBJ2-3	TGCGCCAGCAGCCTCCGGGACAGGGGCACAGATACGCAGTATTTT	CASSLRDRGTDTQYF
TRBV3-1/TRBV3-2	-	TRBD2	17	TRBJ2-2	TGTGCCAGCAGTCTAGCGGGAGGGCCTGCGAACACCGGGGAGCTGTTTTTT	CASSLAGGPANTGELFF
TRBV3-1/TRBV3-2	once	-	14	TRBJ1-3	TGTGCCAGCGCTGCACGGTTGGCTGGAAACACCATATATTTT	CASAARLAGNTIYF
TRBV10-3	once	-	15	TRBJ2-2	TGTGCCATCAGACAAGGACAGCCGAACACCGGGGAGCTGTTTTTT	CAIRQGQPNTGELFF
TRBV9	-	-	18	TRBJ1-3	TGTGCCAGCAGCGTAGGGCCCTGGGGTACAGGCTCTGGAAACACCATATATTTT	CASSVGPWGTGSGNTIYF
TRBV29-1	-	TRBD2	15	TRBJ2-7	TGCAGCGTTGTTTTGGCTAGCGGGTTGGGCTACGAGCAGTACTTC	CSVVLASGLGYEQYF
TRBV7-3	few	-	15	TRBJ1-1	TGTGCCAGCAGCTTAGCAGGGGTGAGCGACACTGAAGCTTTCTTT	CASSLAGVSDTEAFF
TRBV11-1	-	-	13	TRBJ2-1	TGTGCCAGCAGCTTACGACGGGGTAGTGAGCAGTTCTTC	CASSLRRGSEQFF
TRBV15	-	-	15	TRBJ2-1	TGTGCCACCAGCTTTACCGGGACTTCAAACAATGAGCAGTTCTTC	CATSFTGTSNNEQFF
TRBV7-2	-	-	12	TRBJ2-3	TGTGCCAGCAGCTCATCAGGGGATACGCAGTATTTT	CASSSSGDTQYF
TRBV2	-	-	16	TRBJ1-3	TGTGCCAGCTCAATGACAGCGCGTTTCTCTGGAAACACCATATATTTT	CASSMTARFSGNTIYF
TRBV29-1	-	TRBD1	13	TRBJ1-2	TGCAGCTCGACAGACAGGGCGGGCTATGGCTACACCTTC	CSSTDRAGYGYTF
TRBV15	-	TRBD2	16	TRBJ2-7	TGTGCCACCAGGGGTGGGACTAGCGCAAACCCCTACGAGCAGTACTTC	CATRGGTSANPYEQYF
TRBV18	-	-	14	TRBJ1-2	TGTGCCAGCTCGCCGGCCCGCGGAGGCTATGGCTACACCTTC	CASSPARGGYGYTF
TRBV18	-	-	12	TRBJ2-5	TGTGCCAGCTCACCGCAGGCCGAGACCCAGTACTTC	CASSPQAETQYF
TRBV29-1	-	-	12	TRBJ2-1	TGCAGCGTTGATAGTAGCGGCAATGAGCAGTTCTTC	CSVDSSGNEQFF
TRBV19	-	-	14	TRBJ2-2	TGTGCCAGTAGTATAAGGGGAAACACCGGGGAGCTGTTTTTT	CASSIRGNTGELFF